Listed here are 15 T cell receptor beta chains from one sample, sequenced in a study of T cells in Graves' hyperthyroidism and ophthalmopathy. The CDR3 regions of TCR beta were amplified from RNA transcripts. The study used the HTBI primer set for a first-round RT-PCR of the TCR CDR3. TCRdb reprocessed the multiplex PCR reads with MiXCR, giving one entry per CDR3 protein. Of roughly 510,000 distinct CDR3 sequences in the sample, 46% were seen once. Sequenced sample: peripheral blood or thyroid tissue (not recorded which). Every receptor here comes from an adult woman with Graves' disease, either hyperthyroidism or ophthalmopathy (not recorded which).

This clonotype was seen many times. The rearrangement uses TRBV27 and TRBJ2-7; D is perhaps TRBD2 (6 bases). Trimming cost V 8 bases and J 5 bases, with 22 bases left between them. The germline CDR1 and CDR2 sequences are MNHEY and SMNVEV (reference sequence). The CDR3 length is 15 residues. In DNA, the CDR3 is TGTGCCAGCGGAAACTGGGGGGTGCGCCTGGACGAGCAGTACTTC. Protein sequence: CASGNWGVRLDEQYF.

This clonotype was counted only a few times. CDR3 region: CASSGGLAYSQETQYF. The CDR3 region has the DNA TGTGCCAGCAGCGGAGGACTAGCGTATAGCCAAGAGACCCAGTACTTC. The chain joins TRBV2 to TRBJ2-5; 9 positions match TRBD2. CDR1 SNHLY and CDR2 FYNNEI come from the germline V gene. V lost 6 bases to trimming and J lost 1 base; unmatched junction nucleotides: 9. This CDR3 has 16 residues.

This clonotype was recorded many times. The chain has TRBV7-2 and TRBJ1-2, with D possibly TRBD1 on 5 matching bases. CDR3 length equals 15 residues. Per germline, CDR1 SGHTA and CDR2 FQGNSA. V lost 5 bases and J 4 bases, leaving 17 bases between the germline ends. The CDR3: CASSPPGQGLYGYTF. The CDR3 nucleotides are TGTGCCAGCAGCCCCCCTGGTCAGGGCCTCTATGGCTACACCTTC.

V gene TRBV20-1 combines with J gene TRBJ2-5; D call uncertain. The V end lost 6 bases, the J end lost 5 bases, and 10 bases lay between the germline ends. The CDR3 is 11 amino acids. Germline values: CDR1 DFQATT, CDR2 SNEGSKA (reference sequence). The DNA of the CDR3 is TGCAGTGCCCTCGAGGCCGAGACCCAGTACTTC. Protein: CSALEAETQYF.

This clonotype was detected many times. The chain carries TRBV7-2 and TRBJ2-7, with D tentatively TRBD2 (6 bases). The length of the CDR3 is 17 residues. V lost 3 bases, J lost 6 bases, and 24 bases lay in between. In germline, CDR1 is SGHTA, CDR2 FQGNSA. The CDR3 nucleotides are TGTGCCAGCAGCTTCTCCCTCGGGCGGGGAAGCAAGGGCGAGCAGTACTTC. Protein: CASSFSLGRGSKGEQYF.

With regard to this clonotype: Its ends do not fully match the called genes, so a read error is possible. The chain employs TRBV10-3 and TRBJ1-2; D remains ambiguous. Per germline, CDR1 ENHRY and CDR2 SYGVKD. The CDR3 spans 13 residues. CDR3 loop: CASSEIGEGGYTF. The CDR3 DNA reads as TGTGCCAGCAGTGAAATAGGCGAGGGAGGCTACACCTTC.

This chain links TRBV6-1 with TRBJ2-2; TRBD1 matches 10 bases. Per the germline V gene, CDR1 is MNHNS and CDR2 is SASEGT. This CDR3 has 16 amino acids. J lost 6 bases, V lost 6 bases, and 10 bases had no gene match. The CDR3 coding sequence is TGTGCCAGCAGGGAACCGGGACAGGGGACGTCCGGGGAGCTGTTTTTT. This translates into CASREPGQGTSGELFF.

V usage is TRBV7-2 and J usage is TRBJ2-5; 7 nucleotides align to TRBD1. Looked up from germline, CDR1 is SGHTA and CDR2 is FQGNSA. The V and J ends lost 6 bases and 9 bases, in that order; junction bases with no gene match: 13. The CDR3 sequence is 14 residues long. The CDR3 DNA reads TGTGCCAGCAGTTCGCAGGGGGTCAATCAGCCCCAGTACTTC. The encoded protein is CASSSQGVNQPQYF.

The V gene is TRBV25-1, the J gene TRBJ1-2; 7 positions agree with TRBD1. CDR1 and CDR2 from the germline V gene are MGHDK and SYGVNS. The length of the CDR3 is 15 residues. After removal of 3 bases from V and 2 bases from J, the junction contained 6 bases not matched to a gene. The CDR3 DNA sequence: TGTGCCAGCAGTGATCCCGCGACAGGGAACTATGGCTACACCTTC. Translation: CASSDPATGNYGYTF.

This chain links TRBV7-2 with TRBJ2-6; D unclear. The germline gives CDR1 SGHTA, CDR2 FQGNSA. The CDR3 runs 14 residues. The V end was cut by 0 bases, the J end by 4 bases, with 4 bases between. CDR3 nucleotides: TGTGCCAGCAGCTTAGCAAAGGGGGCCAACGTCCTGACTTTC. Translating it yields CASSLAKGANVLTF.

CDR3 nucleotide sequence: TGTGCCAGGGATACTAACGGGACCTACGAGCAGTACTTC. Translation gives CARDTNGTYEQYF. The chain recombines TRBV11-2 with TRBJ2-7, with D tentatively TRBD2 (5 bases). CDR3 length equals 13 residues. V shed 9 bases and J shed 2 bases, with 14 bases lying between them. The germline CDR1 and CDR2 sequences are SGHAT and FQNNGV.

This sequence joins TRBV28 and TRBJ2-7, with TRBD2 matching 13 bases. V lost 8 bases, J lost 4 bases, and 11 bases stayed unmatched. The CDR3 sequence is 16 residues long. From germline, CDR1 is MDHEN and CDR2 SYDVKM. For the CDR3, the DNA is TGTGCCAGCTCGTGGACTAGCGGGAGAGAGCGGTACGAGCAGTACTTC. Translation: CASSWTSGRERYEQYF.

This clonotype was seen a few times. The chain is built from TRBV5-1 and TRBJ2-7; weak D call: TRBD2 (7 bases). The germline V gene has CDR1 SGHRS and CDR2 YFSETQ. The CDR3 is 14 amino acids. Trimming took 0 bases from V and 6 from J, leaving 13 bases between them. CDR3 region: CASSLDPGGREQYF. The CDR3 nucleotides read TGCGCCAGCAGCTTGGACCCGGGGGGCCGCGAGCAGTACTTC.

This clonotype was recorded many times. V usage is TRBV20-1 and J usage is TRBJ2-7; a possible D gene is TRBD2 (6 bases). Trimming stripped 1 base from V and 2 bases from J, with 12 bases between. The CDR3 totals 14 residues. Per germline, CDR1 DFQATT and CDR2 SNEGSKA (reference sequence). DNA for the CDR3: TGCAGTGCTAGAGTTGGTAGCGGAGCCTACGAGCAGTACTTC. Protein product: CSARVGSGAYEQYF.

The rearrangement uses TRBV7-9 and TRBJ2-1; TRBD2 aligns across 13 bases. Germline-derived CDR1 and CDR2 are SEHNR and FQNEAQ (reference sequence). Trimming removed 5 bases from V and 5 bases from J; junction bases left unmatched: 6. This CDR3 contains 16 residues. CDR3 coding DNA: TGTGCCAGCAGCCCAAGGACTAGCGGGAGAGACAATGAGCAGTTCTTC. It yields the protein CASSPRTSGRDNEQFF. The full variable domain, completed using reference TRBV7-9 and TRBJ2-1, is DTGVSQNPRHKITKRGQNVTFRCDPISEHNRLYWYRQTLGQGPEFLTYFQNEAQLEKSRLLSDRFSAERPKGSFSTLEIQRTEQGDSAMYLCASSPRTSGRDNEQFFGPGTRLTVL.